The 22 T cell receptor beta chains reported below all come from one sample, sequenced in a study of response to subunit inactivated influenza vaccine. TCRdb ran MiXCR on the RT-PCR reads and lists one entry per CDR3 protein. The sample yields roughly 170,000 distinct CDR3 sequences, 7.5% to 10% seen once. This specimen consisted of non-naive T cells sorted from PBMCs, obtained on the day of vaccination. These receptors were obtained from a man in his fifties who received an inactivated influenza vaccine.

The chain combines TRBV28 with TRBJ2-7; D perhaps matches TRBD2 (5 bases). The CDR3 contains 14 residues. Germline CDR1 reads MDHEN; CDR2 reads SYDVKM. The germline V and J ends were trimmed by 7 bases and 2 bases, with 15 bases remaining between them. CDR3: CASIPGLATYEQYF. CDR3 in DNA: TGTGCCAGCATCCCCGGCCTAGCTACCTACGAGCAGTACTTC.

This clonotype has ten or more counts. The chain employs TRBV20-1 and TRBJ1-5; D is perhaps TRBD1 (5 bases). V dropped 3 bases and J dropped 10 bases, with 16 bases sitting between them. This CDR3 region has 13 residues. CDR1 and CDR2 from the germline V gene are DFQATT and SNEGSKA (reference sequence). The CDR3 DNA reads as TGCAGTGCTAGGGGGGGTGGCCGGGGCCCCCAGCATTTT. The encoded protein is CSARGGGRGPQHF.

A note on this clonotype: At one boundary the junction diverges from the germline segment, which might be a read error. V gene TRBV5-1 combines with J gene TRBJ1-5; D is unclear. The CDR3 has 14 residues. CDR1 is SGHRS, CDR2 YFSETQ, per germline. The CDR3 protein is CASSLGDSNQLQHF. CDR3 nucleotides: TGCGCCAGCAGCTTGGGAGATAGCAATCAGCTCCAGCATTTT.

The chain carries TRBV12-3 or TRBV12-4 and TRBJ2-1; 12 bases fit TRBD2. This CDR3 has 17 amino acids. J lost 2 bases, V lost 6 bases, and 8 bases had no gene match. Here the CDR3 DNA reads TGTGCCAGCAGCCTTATACTAGCGGGAGGCACCTACAATGAGCAGTTCTTC. Amino acid sequence: CASSLILAGGTYNEQFF.

This clonotype showed up many times. The chain carries TRBV27 and TRBJ1-1; 7 bases map to TRBD1. The CDR3 length is 11 residues. CDR1 and CDR2 from the germline V gene are MNHEY and SMNVEV (reference sequence). The junction had 6 bases not matched to a gene; V was cut back by 6 bases and J by 11 bases. The chain's CDR3 is CASRTTGAAFF. The CDR3, as DNA: TGTGCCAGCAGGACCACAGGGGCGGCTTTCTTT.

The rearrangement uses TRBV7-2 and TRBJ1-4, with D perhaps TRBD1 (5 bases). The CDR3 spans 15 residues. V was pared by 5 bases and J by 0 bases, with 10 bases between. CDR1 and CDR2 from the germline V gene are SGHTA and FQGNSA. CDR3 coding DNA: TGTGCCAGCAGCCCCGACAGCACAACTAATGAAAAACTGTTTTTT. This codes for CASSPDSTTNEKLFF. Full variable domain (remainder filled in from reference TRBV7-2 and TRBJ1-4): GAGVSQSPSNKVTEKGKDVELRCDPISGHTALYWYRQSLGQGLEFLIYFQGNSAPDKSGLPSDRFSAERTGGSVSTLTIQRTQQEDSAVYLCASSPDSTTNEKLFFGSGTQLSVL.

The CDR3 reads CSATTSGGADTQYF. In DNA, the CDR3 is TGCAGTGCTACAACTAGTGGGGGGGCAGATACGCAGTATTTT. The chain is built from TRBV20-1 and TRBJ2-3, with 7 bases lining up with TRBD2. Germline V gene sequence: CDR1 DFQATT, CDR2 SNEGSKA (reference sequence). The CDR3 extends over 14 amino acids. The ends lost 4 bases at V and 4 bases at J; junction bases unmatched: 8.

The chain links TRBV27 to TRBJ1-6, with D possibly matching TRBD1 (6 bases). The germline gives CDR1 MNHEY, CDR2 SMNVEV (reference sequence). The CDR3 consists of 14 residues. Trimming shortened V by 3 bases and J by 7 bases, and 10 bases separated the two germline ends. In DNA form, the CDR3 reads TGTGCCAGCAGTTTGGACCAGGGGAATTCACCCCTCCACTTT. Translating it yields CASSLDQGNSPLHF.

The rearrangement links TRBV7-6 to TRBJ2-7; D ambiguous. The CDR3 runs to 14 residues. Trimming pared 0 bases from V and 7 bases from J, leaving 13 bases between. Germline V gene sequence: CDR1 SGHVS, CDR2 FNYEAQ. The CDR3 sequence is CASSLATFNGEQYF. The CDR3 DNA reads TGTGCCAGCAGCTTAGCGACGTTCAACGGGGAGCAGTACTTC.

This clonotype turned up a few times. V and J are TRBV7-2 and TRBJ1-2; 10 bases map to TRBD1. Germline lookup yields CDR1 SGHTA and CDR2 FQGNSA. V lost 1 base and J lost 4; bases outside the gene matches: 6. The CDR3 has 16 amino acids. CDR3 bases: TGTGCCAGCAGCTTAGGACAGGGGGCTTCTAGCTATGGCTACACCTTC. It codes for CASSLGQGASSYGYTF. Full variable domain (missing parts from reference TRBV7-2 and TRBJ1-2): GAGVSQSPSNKVTEKGKDVELRCDPISGHTALYWYRQSLGQGLEFLIYFQGNSAPDKSGLPSDRFSAERTGGSVSTLTIQRTQQEDSAVYLCASSLGQGASSYGYTFGSGTRLTVV.

The chain joins TRBV7-6 to TRBJ2-5, with a tentative D call TRBD2 (5 bases). This CDR3 comprises 15 residues. CDR1 and CDR2 (germline): SGHVS, FNYEAQ. Trimming removed 8 bases at V and 1 base at J, with 17 bases between. The DNA of the CDR3 is TGTGCCAGCGCCAGTGGGAGTCGGTTCCAAGAGACCCAGTACTTC. It yields the protein CASASGSRFQETQYF.

The J gene is TRBJ1-5, the V gene TRBV11-3; D not certain. Trimming cost V 1 base and J 0 bases, with 7 bases left between them. CDR1 is SGHNT and CDR2 is YENEEA in the germline V gene. There are 15 residues in the CDR3. The CDR3 sequence is CASSLAHVSNQPQHF. For the CDR3, the DNA is TGTGCCAGCAGCTTAGCCCACGTTAGCAATCAGCCCCAGCATTTT.

The chain uses TRBV5-1 and TRBJ1-1; D remains ambiguous. Trimming cost V 4 bases and J 0 bases, with 19 bases left between them. The length of the CDR3 is 17 residues. Germline V CDR1 and CDR2: SGHRS, YFSETQ. The CDR3 DNA reads TGCGCCAGCAGCCCATCATGGCTCGGCGGCATGAACACTGAAGCTTTCTTT. Translating it yields CASSPSWLGGMNTEAFF.

Only a few counts were recorded for this clonotype. The chain couples TRBV7-2 to TRBJ2-5, with TRBD2 identical over 9 bases. This CDR3 region has 14 residues. J lost 2 bases, V lost 5 bases, and 3 bases had no gene match. Germline V gives CDR1 SGHTA, CDR2 FQGNSA. The CDR3 reads CASSRGLAQETQYF. CDR3 sequence (DNA): TGTGCCAGCAGCAGGGGACTAGCTCAAGAGACCCAGTACTTC.

V usage is TRBV20-1 and J usage is TRBJ2-7, with D uncertain. This CDR3 region has 15 residues. CDR1 is DFQATT, CDR2 SNEGSKA, per germline (reference sequence). V was trimmed by 0 bases and J by 2 bases, leaving 14 bases between them. CDR3 protein: CSARDPRPQAYEQYF. DNA for the CDR3: TGCAGTGCTAGAGATCCAAGGCCCCAGGCCTACGAGCAGTACTTC.

This clonotype was found many times. The V call is TRBV11-2, the J call TRBJ2-3; D gene unclear. This CDR3 is built from 13 residues. Germline assignment: CDR1 SGHAT and CDR2 FQNNGV. Trimming removed 0 bases at V and 6 bases at J, with 7 bases between. In DNA form, the CDR3 reads TGTGCCAGCAGCTTAGATCTTTGGGATACGCAGTATTTT. Amino acids: CASSLDLWDTQYF.

The V and J genes are TRBV29-1 and TRBJ1-2; D might be TRBD1 (5 bases). Trimming shortened V by 2 bases and J by 7 bases, and 14 bases separated the two germline ends. The CDR3 sequence is 13 residues long. CDR1 and CDR2 (germline): SQVTM, ANQGSEA. CDR3 region: CSVEKQSGGGYTF. DNA of the CDR3: TGCAGCGTTGAAAAGCAATCCGGGGGTGGCTACACCTTC.

The sample holds many counts of this clonotype. The V and J genes are TRBV28 and TRBJ2-7; TRBD2 agrees at 10 bases. The CDR3 has 17 amino acids. V lost 5 bases and J lost 0; bases outside the gene matches: 10. Germline V gives CDR1 MDHEN, CDR2 SYDVKM. The CDR3 sequence is CASSMSPWTSGSYEQYF. The CDR3 DNA is TGTGCCAGCAGTATGAGCCCCTGGACTAGCGGCTCCTACGAGCAGTACTTC.

The chain joins TRBV19 to TRBJ2-2, with a weak D call TRBD2 (6 bases). CDR1 and CDR2 (germline): LNHDA, SQIVND (reference sequence). The germline V and J ends were trimmed by 7 bases and 7 bases, with 13 bases remaining between them. The length of the CDR3 is 13 residues. CDR3 coding DNA: TGTGCCAGTACGGGCCCCGGGGGCGGGGAGCTGTTTTTT. Translation: CASTGPGGGELFF.

The rearrangement joins TRBV25-1 to TRBJ2-7, with D possibly TRBD2 on 5 matching bases. V gave up 1 base and J gave up 3 bases, with 16 bases separating them. CDR3 size: 16 residues. The V gene's germline CDR1 is MGHDK and CDR2 SYGVNS. The CDR3 DNA sequence: TGTGCCAGCAGTGAATTCCACCTTGGAGGAAACTACGAGCAGTACTTC. It codes for CASSEFHLGGNYEQYF.

The sample holds many counts of this clonotype. V gene TRBV6-2 or TRBV6-3 combines with J gene TRBJ2-1, with TRBD1 matching over 7 bases. Losses at the gene ends were 5 bases for V and 6 bases for J; bases not matched to a gene: 4. The CDR3 length is 13 residues. Per germline, CDR1 MNHEY and CDR2 SVGEGT. The DNA of the CDR3 is TGTGCCAGCAGTCGGAGACAGGGCAATGAGCAGTTCTTC. Protein: CASSRRQGNEQFF.

This clonotype appeared a few times. The chain links TRBV15 to TRBJ1-3; D unresolved. Germline V gene lookup returns CDR1 LNHNV and CDR2 YYDKDF (reference sequence). With 3 bases removed from V and 1 base from J, the gap between germline ends came to 10 bases. This CDR3 contains 15 residues. The CDR3 nucleotides are TGTGCCACCAGCAGCGGCGGAGCTTCTGGAAACACCATATATTTT. This encodes CATSSGGASGNTIYF. Full variable domain (missing parts from reference TRBV15 and TRBJ1-3): DAMVIQNPRYQVTQFGKPVTLSCSQTLNHNVMYWYQQKSSQAPKLLFHYYDKDFNNEADTPDNFQSRRPNTSFCFLDIRSPGLGDTAMYLCATSSGGASGNTIYFGEGSWLTVV.